Below are 2 T cell receptor beta chains sequenced from a single sample in a study of T cells in Graves' hyperthyroidism and ophthalmopathy. The TCR beta CDR3 regions underwent amplification using RNA transcripts as the source. The HTBI primer set was used in a first-round RT-PCR of the TCR CDR3. TCRdb redid the calling of the multiplex PCR reads with MiXCR, one entry per CDR3 protein. The sample contains hundreds of thousands of distinct CDR3 sequences, approximately 42% of which appear only once. Input material: peripheral blood or thyroid tissue (not recorded which). The receptors come from an adult man with Graves' disease, either hyperthyroidism or ophthalmopathy (not recorded which).

This chain joins TRBV10-3 and TRBJ2-7; maybe TRBD2 (6 bases). The CDR3 sequence is 15 residues long. Germline V gives CDR1 ENHRY, CDR2 SYGVKD. Trimming removed 5 bases from V and 0 bases from J, with 14 bases in between. CDR3 loop: CAISYGGTSSYEQYF. The CDR3 DNA is TGTGCCATCAGTTATGGGGGGACGAGCTCCTACGAGCAGTACTTC.

Of note for this clonotype: Its ends do not fully match the called genes, so a read error is possible. CDR3 loop: CTSSQGGRIGQPQHF. For the CDR3, the DNA is TGTACCAGTAGTCAAGGGGGGCGAATCGGTCAGCCCCAGCATTTT. The chain uses TRBV19 and TRBJ1-5, with a tentative D call TRBD1 (6 bases). Germline CDR1 LNHDA, CDR2 SQIVND (reference sequence). The CDR3 covers 15 residues.